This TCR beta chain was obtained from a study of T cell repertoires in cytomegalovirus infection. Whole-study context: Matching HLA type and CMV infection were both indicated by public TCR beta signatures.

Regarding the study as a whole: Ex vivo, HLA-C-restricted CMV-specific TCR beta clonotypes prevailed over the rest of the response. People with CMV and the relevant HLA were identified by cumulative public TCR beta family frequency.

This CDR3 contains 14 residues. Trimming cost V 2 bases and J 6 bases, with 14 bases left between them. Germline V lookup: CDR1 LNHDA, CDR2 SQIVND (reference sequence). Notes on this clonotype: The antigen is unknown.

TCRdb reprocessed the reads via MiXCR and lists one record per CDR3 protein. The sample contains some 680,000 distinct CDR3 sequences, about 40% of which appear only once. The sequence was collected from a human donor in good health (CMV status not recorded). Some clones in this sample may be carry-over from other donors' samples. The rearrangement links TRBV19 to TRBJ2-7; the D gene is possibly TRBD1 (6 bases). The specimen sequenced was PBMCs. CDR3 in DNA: TGTGCCAGTAGTATAAGGGGGATTGGTTCCGAGCAGTACTTC. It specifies CASSIRGIGSEQYF.